The 6 T cell receptor beta chains given below trace back to one sample, sequenced in a study of CD8 T cells in ankylosing spondylitis. One entry per CDR3 protein results from TCRdb running MiXCR on the 5' RACE reads. Seen here are 35,000 to 50,000 distinct CDR3 sequences, approximately 9.9% observed once, and the top ten hold approximately 1.5%. Source material: blood, either unsorted or a sorted T cell fraction (not recorded which). The receptors derive from a male donor with ankylosing spondylitis or in good health (not recorded which).

As regards this clonotype: This sequence may be a read error, since a much larger clone differs from it by one base. The genes are TRBV6-5 and TRBJ1-3, with no clear D. Germline V CDR1 and CDR2: MNHEY, SVGAGI. CDR3 size: 11 residues. The CDR3 region is CTSSYLNTIYF. CDR3 in DNA: TGTACCAGCAGTTATTTAAACACCATATATTTT.

This clonotype has just a few counts. V and J are TRBV10-2 and TRBJ1-5; a weak D match, TRBD1 (5 bases). Deletions cut 6 bases from V and 3 bases from J, with 12 bases between. CDR1 is WSHSY, CDR2 SAAADI, per germline. This CDR3 is built from 14 residues. The DNA for the CDR3 is TGCGCCAGCAGGTTGGGGGGTAACAATCAGCCCCAGCATTTT. The encoded protein is CASRLGGNNQPQHF.

This clonotype was counted at least ten times. The chain joins TRBV5-1 to TRBJ1-1, with a weak D call TRBD1 (5 bases). The CDR3 has 17 amino acids. Looked up from germline, CDR1 is SGHRS and CDR2 is YFSETQ. V was clipped by 0 bases and J by 0 bases, with 15 bases between them. Here the CDR3 DNA reads TGCGCCAGCAGCTTGGCTTGGGGCAGTTACATGAACACTGAAGCTTTCTTT. Residues: CASSLAWGSYMNTEAFF.

This clonotype occurred a few times. The chain recombines TRBV7-9 with TRBJ2-5, with unresolved D. V lost 5 bases, J lost 3 bases, and 16 bases lay in between. The CDR3 extends over 15 amino acids. Germline CDR1 SEHNR, CDR2 FQNEAQ (reference sequence). This chain's CDR3 is CASSQSIRQEETQYF. The CDR3 region has the DNA TGTGCCAGCAGCCAATCGATCAGGCAGGAAGAGACCCAGTACTTC.

Concerning this clonotype: This clone may be a read error of a much larger clone one base away. This sequence joins TRBV5-1 and TRBJ1-1; no definite D call. In germline, CDR1 is SGHRS, CDR2 YFSETQ. This CDR3 region has 14 residues. This chain's CDR3 is CTSSLDSRGTEAFF. The CDR3, as DNA: TGCACCAGCAGCTTGGACTCCCGAGGGACTGAAGCTTTCTTT.

The J gene is TRBJ1-6, the V gene TRBV5-1; 7 positions match TRBD1. Germline V gives CDR1 SGHRS, CDR2 YFSETQ. The V and J ends lost 2 bases and 5 bases, in that order; junction bases with no gene match: 4. The CDR3 runs to 15 residues. The CDR3 reads CASSFEGANNSPLHF. In nucleotides, the CDR3 is TGCGCCAGCAGCTTTGAGGGGGCTAATAATTCACCCCTCCACTTT.